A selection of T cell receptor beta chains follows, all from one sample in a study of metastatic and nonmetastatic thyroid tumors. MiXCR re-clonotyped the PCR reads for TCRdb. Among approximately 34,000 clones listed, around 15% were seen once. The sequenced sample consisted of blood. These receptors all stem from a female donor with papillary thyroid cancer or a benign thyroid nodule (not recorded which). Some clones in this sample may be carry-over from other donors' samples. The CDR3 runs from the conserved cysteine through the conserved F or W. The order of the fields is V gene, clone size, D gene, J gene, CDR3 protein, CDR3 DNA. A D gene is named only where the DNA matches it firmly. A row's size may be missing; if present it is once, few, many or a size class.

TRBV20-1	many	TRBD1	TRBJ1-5	CSARELDRARQPQHF	TGCAGTGCTAGAGAATTAGACAGGGCAAGGCAGCCCCAGCATTTT
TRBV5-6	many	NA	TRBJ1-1	CASSSRGSWGEAFF	TGTGCCAGCAGCTCGAGGGGATCGTGGGGTGAAGCTTTCTTT
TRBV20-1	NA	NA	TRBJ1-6	CSARDLEVGSSHLHF	TGCAGTGCTAGGGACCTGGAAGTTGGGAGTTCACACCTCCACTTT
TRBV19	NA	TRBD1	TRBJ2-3	CASSMIQGSTYTHYF	TGTGCCAGTAGTATGATACAGGGGAGCACATATACGCATTATTTT
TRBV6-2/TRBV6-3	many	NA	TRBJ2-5	CASSYAGTRQTQYF	TGTGCCAGCAGTTACGCAGGGACACGGCAGACCCAGTACTTC
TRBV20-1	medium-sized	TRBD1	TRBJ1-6	CSAPGQGVNSPLHF	TGCAGTGCTCCCGGACAGGGGGTGAACTCACCCCTCCACTTT
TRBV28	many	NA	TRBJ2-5	CASGQQTQYF	TGTGCCAGCGGGCAGCAGACCCAGTACTTC
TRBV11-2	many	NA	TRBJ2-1	CASSLDLGNPYNEQFF	TGTGCCAGCAGCTTAGATCTAGGGAACCCTTACAATGAGCAGTTCTTC
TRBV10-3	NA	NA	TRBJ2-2	CTISVSFANTGELFF	TGTACCATCAGTGTTAGTTTCGCGAACACCGGGGAGCTGTTTTTT
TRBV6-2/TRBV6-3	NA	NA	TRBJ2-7	CASSRSSYEHYF	TGTGCCAGCAGTCGCAGCTCCTACGAGCACTACTTC
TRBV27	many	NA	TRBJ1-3	CASSRISGPGNTIYF	TGTGCCAGCAGCCGGATCTCAGGTCCTGGAAACACCATATATTTT
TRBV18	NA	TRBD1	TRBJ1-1	CASSPEQGGYKDTEAFF	TGTGCCAGCTCACCAGAACAGGGGGGTTATAAAGACACTGAAGCTTTCTTT
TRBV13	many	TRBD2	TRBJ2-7	CASSLESAVLATEQYF	TGTGCCAGCAGCTTAGAGTCGGCAGTACTAGCGACCGAGCAGTACTTC
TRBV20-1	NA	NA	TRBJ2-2	CSARPSWGCTGELFF	TGCAGTGCTAGGCCCTCCTGGGGGTGCACCGGGGAGCTGTTTTTT
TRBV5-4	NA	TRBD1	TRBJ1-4	CASSQGQGLNEKLFF	TGTGCCAGCAGCCAAGGACAGGGGTTAAATGAAAAACTGTTTTTT
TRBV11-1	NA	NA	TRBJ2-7	CASSQALGLLAYEQYF	TGTGCCAGCAGCCAGGCTTTAGGGCTGTTAGCCTACGAGCAGTACTTC
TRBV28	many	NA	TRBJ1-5	CASSLPGTRNQPQHF	TGTGCCAGCAGTCTCCCAGGGACGCGCAATCAGCCCCAGCATTTT
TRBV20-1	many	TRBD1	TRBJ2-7	CSARRDRVGEQYF	TGCAGTGCTCGCCGGGACAGGGTGGGAGAGCAGTACTTC
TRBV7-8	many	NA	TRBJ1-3	CASSSRLYSGNTIYF	TGTGCCAGCAGCTCCCGACTCTACTCTGGAAACACCATATATTTT
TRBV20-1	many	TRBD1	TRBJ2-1	CSATTGGRNEQFF	TGCAGTGCTACGACAGGGGGCCGCAATGAGCAGTTCTTC
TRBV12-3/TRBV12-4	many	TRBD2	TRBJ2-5	CASRPGGGQETQYF	TGTGCCAGCAGACCGGGGGGGGGCCAAGAGACCCAGTACTTC
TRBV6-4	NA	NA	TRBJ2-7	CASSEIVGSPYEQYF	TGTGCCAGCAGTGAAATAGTGGGGAGCCCCTACGAGCAGTACTTC
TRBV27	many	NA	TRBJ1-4	CASSLQGASEKLFF	TGTGCCAGCAGTTTACAAGGGGCAAGTGAAAAACTGTTTTTT
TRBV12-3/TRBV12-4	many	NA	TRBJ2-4	CASSFERATKNIQYF	TGTGCCAGCAGTTTCGAGCGGGCCACCAAAAACATTCAGTACTTC
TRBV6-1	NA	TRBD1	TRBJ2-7	CASRTMPGQWATEQYF	TGTGCCAGCAGGACCATGCCGGGACAGTGGGCGACGGAGCAGTACTTC
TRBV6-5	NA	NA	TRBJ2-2	CASSYSQANTGDLFF	TGTGCCAGCAGTTACAGTCAGGCAAACACCGGGGATCTGTTTTTT
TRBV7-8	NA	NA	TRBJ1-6	CASSDLRNSPLHF	TGTGCCAGCAGTGACCTCAGGAATTCACCCCTCCACTTT
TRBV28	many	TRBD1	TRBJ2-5	CASRPSKQGAVETQYF	TGTGCCAGCAGGCCTAGTAAACAGGGGGCGGTAGAGACCCAGTACTTC
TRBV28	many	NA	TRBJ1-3	CASSKWGGSGNTIYF	TGTGCCAGCAGTAAATGGGGGGGATCTGGAAACACCATATATTTT
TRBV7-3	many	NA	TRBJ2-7	CASSLHQGTVYEQYF	TGTGCCAGCAGCTTACACCAGGGGACGGTTTACGAGCAGTACTTC
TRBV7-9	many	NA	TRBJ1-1	CASSPYGDTEAFF	TGTGCCAGCAGCCCATACGGCGACACTGAAGCTTTCTTT
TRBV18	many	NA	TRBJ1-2	CASSPGLEYGYTF	TGTGCCAGCTCACCCGGACTGGAGTATGGCTACACCTTC
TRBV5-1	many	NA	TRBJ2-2	CASSRANTGELFF	TGCGCCAGCAGCAGAGCGAACACCGGGGAGCTGTTTTTT
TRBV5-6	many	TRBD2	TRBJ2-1	CASSPKSGRANEQFF	TGTGCCAGCAGCCCGAAGAGCGGGAGGGCTAATGAGCAGTTCTTC
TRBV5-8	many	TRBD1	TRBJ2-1	CASSEGQAIWNEQFF	TGTGCCAGCAGCGAGGGACAGGCGATATGGAATGAGCAGTTCTTC
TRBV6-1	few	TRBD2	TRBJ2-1	CASRKAGGHDEQFF	TGTGCCAGCAGAAAGGCGGGAGGGCACGATGAGCAGTTCTTC
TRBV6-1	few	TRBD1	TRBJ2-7	CASIDRDYEQYF	TGTGCCAGCATAGACAGGGACTACGAGCAGTACTTC
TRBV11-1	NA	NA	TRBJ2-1	CASSFSPAGAYNEQFF	TGTGCCAGCAGCTTTTCCCCAGCGGGCGCTTACAATGAGCAGTTCTTC
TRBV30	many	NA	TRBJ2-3	CAWSHPGFEDTDTQYF	TGTGCCTGGAGTCACCCGGGTTTCGAGGATACAGATACGCAGTATTTT
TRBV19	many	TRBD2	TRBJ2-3	CASSVTSGSDTQYF	TGTGCCAGTAGTGTGACTAGCGGGAGTGATACGCAGTATTTT
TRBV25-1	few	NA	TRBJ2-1	CASSRIGIGCEQFF	TGTGCCAGCAGTCGAATAGGTATCGGGTGTGAGCAGTTCTTC
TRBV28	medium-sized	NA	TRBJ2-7	CASSLIAAGTIYMQYF	TGTGCCAGCAGTTTAATAGCGGCAGGGACGATTTACATGCAGTACTTC
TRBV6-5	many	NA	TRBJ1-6	CASSLSTVYNSPLHF	TGTGCCAGCAGTTTGTCGACAGTATATAATTCACCCCTCCACTTT
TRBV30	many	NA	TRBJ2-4	CAWSMGGVRDIQYF	TGTGCCTGGAGCATGGGCGGGGTGAGGGACATTCAGTACTTC
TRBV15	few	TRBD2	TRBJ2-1	CASGTSGSYNEQFF	TGTGCCTCCGGGACTAGCGGCTCCTACAATGAGCAGTTCTTC
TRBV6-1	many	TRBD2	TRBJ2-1	CASSDLAGGYNEQFF	TGTGCCAGCAGTGACCTAGCGGGAGGCTACAATGAGCAGTTCTTC
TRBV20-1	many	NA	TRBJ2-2	CSARERGSGAGELFF	TGCAGTGCTAGAGAACGAGGGAGTGGTGCCGGGGAGCTGTTTTTT
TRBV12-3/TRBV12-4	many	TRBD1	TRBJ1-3	CASSLVGGQVFYSGNTIYF	TGTGCCAGCAGTTTGGTTGGGGGACAGGTCTTTTACTCTGGAAACACCATATATTTT
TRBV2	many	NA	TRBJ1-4	CASSPDEKLFF	TGTGCCAGCAGTCCAGATGAAAAACTGTTTTTT
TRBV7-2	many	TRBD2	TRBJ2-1	CASSPPTSGRAPYNEQFF	TGCGCCAGCAGCCCCCCGACTAGCGGGAGGGCCCCCTACAATGAGCAGTTCTTC
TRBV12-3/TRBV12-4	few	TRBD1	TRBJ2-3	CASSLQIGTGLGDTQYF	TGTGCCAGCAGTTTGCAGATCGGGACAGGACTTGGGGATACGCAGTATTTT
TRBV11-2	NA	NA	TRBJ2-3	CASSLHGADTQYF	TGTGCCAGCAGCCTACATGGGGCGGATACGCAGTATTTT
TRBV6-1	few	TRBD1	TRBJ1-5	CAGSPDRPVNQPQHF	TGTGCCGGCAGTCCGGACAGGCCTGTCAATCAGCCCCAGCATTTT
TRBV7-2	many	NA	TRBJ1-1	CASSHWPSEAFF	TGTGCCAGCAGCCATTGGCCGAGTGAAGCTTTCTTT